This passage covers 15 T cell receptor beta chains from one sample sequenced in a study of cytomegalovirus exposure and HLA in healthy donors. This PCR relied on a set of 60 Vbeta primers and 13 Jbeta primers. Sequencing used immunoSEQ multiplex PCR; TCRdb keeps in-frame clones, though not all of them. The sample has about 160,000 clones, 86% seen once; the top ten hold almost 2%. Sequencing input: PBMCs. Receptor source: a woman younger than 30 in good health and CMV-seronegative.

The chain uses TRBV18 and TRBJ1-1; TRBD1 might be the D (5 bases). V lost 3 bases to trimming and J lost 1 base, with 12 bases between them. CDR1 is KGHSH and CDR2 is LQKENI in the germline V gene. This CDR3 spans 15 amino acids. The CDR3 DNA is TGTGCCAGCTCACCGAACCAGGGAAGGAACACTGAAGCTTTCTTT. Encoded protein: CASSPNQGRNTEAFF.

The chain recombines TRBV30 with TRBJ2-7; 10 nucleotides match TRBD2. V shed 3 bases and J 3 bases; nucleotides not matched to a gene: 8. Germline V gene data show CDR1 as GTSNPN and CDR2 as SVGIG (reference sequence). The CDR3 extends over 15 amino acids. Written as DNA, the CDR3 is TGTGCCTGGAGGAAGCGGGAGGGCCTCTTCTACGAGCAGTACTTC. Protein product: CAWRKREGLFYEQYF.

This clone was detected only a few times. The CDR3 reads CASSRGLSGVDTIYF. CDR3 coding DNA: TGCGCCAGCAGCCGGGGGTTATCGGGGGTGGACACCATATATTTT. V gene TRBV4-1 combines with J gene TRBJ1-3; D is possibly TRBD1 (5 bases). Germline V gene data show CDR1 as MGHRA and CDR2 as YSYEKL. The germline V and J ends were trimmed by 4 bases and 8 bases, with 18 bases remaining between them. The CDR3 sequence is 15 residues long.

V usage is TRBV5-1 and J usage is TRBJ2-3; 8 bases are shared with TRBD2. Germline V lookup: CDR1 SGHRS, CDR2 YFSETQ. V gave up 0 bases and J gave up 0 bases; unmatched junction bases: 3. This CDR3 is 16 amino acids long. The CDR3 protein is CASSLGGGGSTDTQYF. CDR3 DNA sequence: TGCGCCAGCAGCTTGGGCGGCGGGGGGAGCACAGATACGCAGTATTTT.

The chain recombines TRBV5-1 with TRBJ1-1, with 7 bases identical to TRBD1. The germline V gene encodes CDR1 SGHRS and CDR2 YFSETQ. The CDR3 loop spans 16 amino acids. V shed 4 bases and J 4 bases; nucleotides not matched to a gene: 13. The CDR3 protein is CASSTTGVGRGTEAFF. As DNA, the CDR3 is TGCGCCAGCAGCACTACAGGGGTGGGGCGGGGCACTGAAGCTTTCTTT.

The CDR3 is CASSPRDYPYEQYF. For the CDR3, the DNA is TGTGCCAGCAGCCCCCGGGACTACCCTTACGAGCAGTACTTC. The chain links TRBV7-2 to TRBJ2-7; the match to TRBD2 covers 7 bases. J was trimmed by 4 bases and V by 5 bases; bases with no gene match: 8. Per germline, CDR1 SGHTA and CDR2 FQGNSA. The CDR3 totals 14 residues.

The chain carries TRBV29-1 and TRBJ1-2; D not certain. Germline CDR1 is SQVTM and CDR2 is ANQGSEA. Trimming removed 2 bases at V and 5 bases at J, with 6 bases between. This CDR3 is 11 amino acids long. The CDR3 bases are TGCAGCGTTGAATCGAGATATGGCTACACCTTC. Encoded protein: CSVESRYGYTF.

Worth noting for this clone: Additional DNA sequences in this sample encode the identical CDR3. This chain uses TRBV5-1 with TRBJ1-1; tentative D call: TRBD1 (5 bases). Trimming took off 0 bases at V and 1 base at J, with 22 bases between the two ends. CDR1 and CDR2 from the germline V gene are SGHRS and YFSETQ. The CDR3 is 19 residues long. CDR3 sequence (DNA): TGCGCCAGCAGCTTGGCCACAGGCTTGGTGGTCGGAACGAACACTGAAGCTTTCTTT. The encoded protein is CASSLATGLVVGTNTEAFF.

This chain uses TRBV6-1 with TRBJ1-5; 11 nucleotides align to TRBD1. Germline CDR1 is MNHNS and CDR2 is SASEGT. This CDR3 comprises 16 residues. Trimming at V came to 2 bases and at J to 9 bases, leaving 9 bases not matched to a gene. The CDR3 DNA is TGTGCCAGCAGTGAATCACGTGGGACAGGGGGTCGGCCCCAGCATTTT. Protein sequence: CASSESRGTGGRPQHF.

Comments on this clone: The junction departs from germline at one end; a sequencing error may be responsible. The V and J genes are TRBV5-6 and TRBJ2-6; tentatively, D is TRBD1 (5 bases). Germline V gene data show CDR1 as SGHDT and CDR2 as YYEEEE. This CDR3 has 13 amino acids. The CDR3 sequence is CASSLTGADVLTF. The CDR3 DNA follows: TGTGCCAGCAGCTTAACTGGGGCCGACGTCCTGACTTTC.

The rearrangement links TRBV28 to TRBJ1-2; no definite D call. Germline values: CDR1 MDHEN, CDR2 SYDVKM. The CDR3 is made up of 16 amino acids. Trimming removed 1 base from V and 5 bases from J, with 17 bases in between. CDR3 DNA: TGTGCCAGCAGTTTATTGAGGAAGAGCCCGAGTTATGGCTACACCTTC. Its translation is CASSLLRKSPSYGYTF.

This chain links TRBV4-2 with TRBJ1-1; 9 nucleotides agree with TRBD1. Trimming took 0 bases from V and 11 from J; bases not matched to a gene: 10. Germline CDR1 LGHNA, CDR2 YNFKEQ. This CDR3 is 15 amino acids long. The CDR3 is CASSQDLDGTGFAFF. CDR3 nucleotide sequence: TGTGCCAGCAGCCAAGATTTAGATGGGACAGGGTTCGCTTTCTTT.

Remarks on this clone: The sample carries other DNA sequences with the same CDR3. The CDR3, as DNA: TGTGCCAGTAGTATAGTTGCAGGGGGCTACGAGCAGTACTTC. Protein product: CASSIVAGGYEQYF. The gene calls are TRBV19 and TRBJ2-7, with 7 bases matching TRBD1. The CDR3 runs 14 residues. Germline V gene sequence: CDR1 LNHDA, CDR2 SQIVND (reference sequence). The V segment lost 1 base and the J segment 3 bases; nucleotides outside the gene matches: 3.

The chain uses TRBV5-4 and TRBJ1-1; D gene unclear. V was pared by 0 bases and J by 0 bases, with 9 bases between. CDR1 and CDR2 (germline): SGHNT, YYREEE (reference sequence). The CDR3 consists of 15 residues. This CDR3 reads CASSLDVLMNTEAFF. The CDR3 DNA reads as TGTGCCAGCAGCTTGGATGTGTTAATGAACACTGAAGCTTTCTTT. Full variable domain (remainder filled in from reference TRBV5-4 and TRBJ1-1): ETGVTQSPTHLIKTRGQQVTLRCSSQSGHNTVSWYQQALGQGPQFIFQYYREEENGRGNFPPRFSGLQFPNYSSELNVNALELDDSALYLCASSLDVLMNTEAFFGQGTRLTVV.

This clone is a singleton in its sample. V usage is TRBV1 and J usage is TRBJ2-7; the table gives TRBD1 as D, unverified against the DNA. TRBV1 is a pseudogene. The CDR3 consists of 19 residues. DNA of the CDR3: TGCACCAGCAGCCAAGAACAGGGGACAAGAGGGGGCGGCTCCTACGAGCAGTACTTC. Protein sequence: CTSSQEQGTRGGGSYEQYF.